This TCR beta chain was sequenced in a study of blood T cell repertoires in COVID-19. Participant reports of clinical history set cohort assignment. Authors' data handling: Amplified reference gene primers provided the basis for estimating nucleated cell counts. Clones were read by immunoSEQ multiplex PCR, and TCRdb kept only the in-frame ones, dropping some. The V and J calls and clone size were taken over from that table, and D and trimming were inferred from the DNA. This sample has 300,000 to 350,000 clones, with 90% found just once. V was cut by 1 base and J by 0 bases, with 9 bases left in between. Germline V gene sequence: CDR1 SGHAT, CDR2 FQNNGV. This CDR3 comprises 15 residues.

The sequenced sample consisted of PBMCs or T cells enriched from blood (not recorded which). The TCR sequence derives from a woman aged 25 to 39 who had been exposed to COVID-19. This rearrangement joins TRBV11-2 to TRBJ1-1, with D perhaps matching TRBD1 (5 bases). The CDR3 sequence: CASSLGSGLNTEAFF. The DNA of the CDR3 is TGTGCCAGCAGCTTAGGTTCAGGGCTGAACACTGAAGCTTTCTTT.